The T cell receptor beta chain under discussion was sequenced for a study of blood T cell repertoires in COVID-19. In germline, CDR1 is SGHDT, CDR2 YYEEEE. This CDR3 is 15 amino acids long. With 4 bases removed from V and 4 bases from J, the gap between germline ends came to 15 bases. Clones were sequenced by immunoSEQ multiplex PCR, and TCRdb holds only the in-frame ones, with some missing. This sample yields hundreds of thousands of clones, of which about 90% are seen a single time; about 6.7% belongs to the top ten. This clone appeared a few times. The sequence was obtained from a woman in her 70s with COVID-19, enrolled during active disease. This sequence joins TRBV5-6 and TRBJ1-3; D is unclear. Sequences were obtained from peripheral blood. Here the CDR3 reads CASSPWYGEGNTIYF. The CDR3 DNA is TGTGCCAGCAGCCCGTGGTACGGGGAGGGAAACACCATATATTTT.